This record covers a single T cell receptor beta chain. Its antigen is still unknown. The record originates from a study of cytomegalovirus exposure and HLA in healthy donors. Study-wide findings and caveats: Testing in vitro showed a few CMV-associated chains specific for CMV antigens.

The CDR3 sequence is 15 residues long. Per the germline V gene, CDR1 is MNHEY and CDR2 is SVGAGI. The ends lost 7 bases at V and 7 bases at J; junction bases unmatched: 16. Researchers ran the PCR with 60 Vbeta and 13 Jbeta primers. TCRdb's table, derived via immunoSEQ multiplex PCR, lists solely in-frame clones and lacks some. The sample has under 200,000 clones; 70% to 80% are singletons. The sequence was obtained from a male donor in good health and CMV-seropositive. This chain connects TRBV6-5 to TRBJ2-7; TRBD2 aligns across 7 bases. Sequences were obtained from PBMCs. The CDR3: CASIPRGEGLREQYF. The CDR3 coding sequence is TGTGCCAGCATCCCCCGGGGGGAGGGGTTGAGAGAGCAGTACTTC.